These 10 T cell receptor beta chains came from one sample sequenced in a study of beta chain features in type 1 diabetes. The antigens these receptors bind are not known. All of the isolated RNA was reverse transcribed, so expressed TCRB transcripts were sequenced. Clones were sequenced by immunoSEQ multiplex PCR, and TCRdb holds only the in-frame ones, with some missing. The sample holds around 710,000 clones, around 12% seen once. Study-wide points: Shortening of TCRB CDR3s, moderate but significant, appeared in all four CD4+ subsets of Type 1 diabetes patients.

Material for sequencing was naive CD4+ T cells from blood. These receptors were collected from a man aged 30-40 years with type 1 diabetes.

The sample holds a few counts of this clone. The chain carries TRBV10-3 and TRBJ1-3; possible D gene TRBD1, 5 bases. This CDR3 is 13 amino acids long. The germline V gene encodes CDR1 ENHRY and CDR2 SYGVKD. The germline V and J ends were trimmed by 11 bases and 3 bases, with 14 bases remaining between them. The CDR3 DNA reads TGTGCCCTCCTCAGGGAAGATGGAAACACCATATATTTT. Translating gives CALLREDGNTIYF.

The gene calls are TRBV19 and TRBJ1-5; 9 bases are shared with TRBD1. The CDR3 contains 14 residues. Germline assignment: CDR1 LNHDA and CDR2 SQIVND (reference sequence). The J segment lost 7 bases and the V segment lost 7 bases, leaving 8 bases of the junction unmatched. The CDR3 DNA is TGTGCCAGTACTCCGGGACAGGGTAACCAGCCCCAGCATTTT. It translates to CASTPGQGNQPQHF.

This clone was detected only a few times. CDR3 residues: CASSSLTDTEAFF. DNA for the CDR3: TGCGCCAGCAGCTCCTTAACAGACACTGAAGCTTTCTTT. The gene calls are TRBV5-1 and TRBJ1-1; D not resolved. The CDR3 covers 13 residues. V lost 3 bases to trimming and J lost 3 bases, with 9 bases between them. Germline lookup yields CDR1 SGHRS and CDR2 YFSETQ.

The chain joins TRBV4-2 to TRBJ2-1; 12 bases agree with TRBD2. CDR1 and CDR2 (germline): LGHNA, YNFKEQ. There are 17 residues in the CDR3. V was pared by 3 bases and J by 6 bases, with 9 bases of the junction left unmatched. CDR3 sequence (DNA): TGTGCCAGCAGCCAGGCGAGGACTAGCGGGGATGGCAATGAGCAGTTCTTC. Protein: CASSQARTSGDGNEQFF.

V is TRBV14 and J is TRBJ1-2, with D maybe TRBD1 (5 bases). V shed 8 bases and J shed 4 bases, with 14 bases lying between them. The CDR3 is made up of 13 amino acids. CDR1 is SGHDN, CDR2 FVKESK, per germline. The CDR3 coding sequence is TGTGCCAGCTCCCCGGGGAGGGGCTATGGCTACACCTTC. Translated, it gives CASSPGRGYGYTF.

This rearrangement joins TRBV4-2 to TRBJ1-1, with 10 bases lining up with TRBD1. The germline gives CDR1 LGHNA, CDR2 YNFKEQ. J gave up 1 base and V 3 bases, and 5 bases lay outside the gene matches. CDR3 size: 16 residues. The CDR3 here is CASSHRQGAGNTEAFF. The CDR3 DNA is TGTGCCAGCAGCCATCGACAGGGGGCAGGGAACACTGAAGCTTTCTTT.

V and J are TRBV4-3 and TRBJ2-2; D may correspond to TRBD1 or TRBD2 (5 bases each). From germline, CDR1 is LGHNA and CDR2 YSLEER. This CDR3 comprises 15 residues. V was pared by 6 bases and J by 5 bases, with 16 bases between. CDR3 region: CASSSPGTATGELFF. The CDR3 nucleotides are TGCGCCAGCAGTTCTCCCGGGACGGCTACCGGGGAGCTGTTTTTT.

The chain's CDR3 is CASNPRGSLYEQYF. In DNA form, the CDR3 reads TGTGCCAGCAACCCCAGGGGCAGCCTCTACGAGCAGTACTTC. This rearrangement joins TRBV6-5 to TRBJ2-7; weak D call: TRBD1 (6 bases). Germline V gives CDR1 MNHEY, CDR2 SVGAGI. V lost 7 bases, J lost 3 bases, and 16 bases lay in between. The CDR3 consists of 14 residues.

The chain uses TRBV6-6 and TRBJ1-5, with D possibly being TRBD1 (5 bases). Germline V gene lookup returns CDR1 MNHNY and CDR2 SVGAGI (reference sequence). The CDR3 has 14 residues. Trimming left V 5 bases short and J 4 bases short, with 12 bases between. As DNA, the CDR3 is TGTGCCAGCAGTCTGTCAGGGATAAATCAGCCCCAGCATTTT. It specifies CASSLSGINQPQHF.

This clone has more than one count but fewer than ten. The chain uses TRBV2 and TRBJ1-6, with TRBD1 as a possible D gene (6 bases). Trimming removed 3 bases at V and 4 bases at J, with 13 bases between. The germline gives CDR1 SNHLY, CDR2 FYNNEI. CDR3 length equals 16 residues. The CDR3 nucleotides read TGTGCCAGCAGTGACGACAGGCTCCTTTATAATTCACCCCTCCACTTT. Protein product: CASSDDRLLYNSPLHF.